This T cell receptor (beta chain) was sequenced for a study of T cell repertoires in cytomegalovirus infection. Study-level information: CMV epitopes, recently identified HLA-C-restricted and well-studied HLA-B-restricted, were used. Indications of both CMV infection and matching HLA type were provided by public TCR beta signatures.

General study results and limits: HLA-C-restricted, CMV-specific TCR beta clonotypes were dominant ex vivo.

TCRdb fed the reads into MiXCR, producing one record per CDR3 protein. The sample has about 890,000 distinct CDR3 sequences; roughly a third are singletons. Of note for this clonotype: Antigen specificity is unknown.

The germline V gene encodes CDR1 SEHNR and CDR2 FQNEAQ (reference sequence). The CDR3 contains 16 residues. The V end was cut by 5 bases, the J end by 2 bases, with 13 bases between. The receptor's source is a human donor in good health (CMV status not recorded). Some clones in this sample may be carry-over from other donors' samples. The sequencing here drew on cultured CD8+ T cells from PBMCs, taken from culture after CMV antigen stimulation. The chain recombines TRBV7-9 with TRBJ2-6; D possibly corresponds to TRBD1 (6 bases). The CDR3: CASSDDRKAGANVLTF. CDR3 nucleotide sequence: TGTGCCAGCAGCGACGACAGGAAAGCTGGGGCCAACGTCCTGACTTTC. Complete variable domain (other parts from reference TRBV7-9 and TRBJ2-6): DTGVSQNPRHKITKRGQNVTFRCDPISEHNRLYWYRQTLGQGPEFLTYFQNEAQLEKSRLLSDRFSAERPKGSFSTLEIQRTEQGDSAMYLCASSDDRKAGANVLTFGAGSRLTVL.